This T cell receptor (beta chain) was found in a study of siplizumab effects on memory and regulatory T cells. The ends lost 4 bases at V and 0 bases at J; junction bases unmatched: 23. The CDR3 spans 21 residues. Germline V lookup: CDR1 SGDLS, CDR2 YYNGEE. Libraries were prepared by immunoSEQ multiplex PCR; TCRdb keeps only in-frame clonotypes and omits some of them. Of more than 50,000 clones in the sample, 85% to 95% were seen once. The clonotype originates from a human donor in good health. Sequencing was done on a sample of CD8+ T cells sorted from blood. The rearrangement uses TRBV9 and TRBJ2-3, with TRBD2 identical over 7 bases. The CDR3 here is CASSPWDVPAPSGKSTDTQYF. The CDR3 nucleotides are TGTGCCAGCAGCCCCTGGGACGTTCCGGCGCCTAGCGGAAAAAGCACAGATACGCAGTATTTT.